These 9 T cell receptor beta chains share one sample of origin, sequenced in a study of blood T cell repertoires in COVID-19. Using immunoSEQ multiplex PCR, the repertoire was profiled, and TCRdb retains in-frame clones only, with some absent. Of around 140,000 clones in the sample, more than 60% were seen once. The specimen was peripheral blood. The source of these receptors is a woman aged 55-75 years with acute or convalescent COVID-19.

This clone occurred once. The chain carries TRBV7-6 and TRBJ2-7, with D possibly TRBD2 on 6 matching bases. Per germline, CDR1 SGHVS and CDR2 FNYEAQ. V gave up 3 bases and J gave up 1 base, with 13 bases separating them. CDR3 size: 15 residues. CDR3 region: CASSLLGEASYEQYF. Written as DNA, the CDR3 is TGTGCCAGCAGCTTGTTGGGGGAGGCGTCCTACGAGCAGTACTTC.

This clone was found a few times. V usage is TRBV11-2 and J usage is TRBJ2-2; 11 bases align to TRBD2. Germline V gene lookup returns CDR1 SGHAT and CDR2 FQNNGV. V trimming: 3 bases; J trimming: 5 bases; junction bases outside the gene matches: 2. The CDR3 contains 15 residues. The chain's CDR3 is CASSLGLAETGELFF. CDR3 coding DNA: TGTGCCAGCAGCTTGGGACTAGCGGAAACCGGGGAGCTGTTTTTT. The variable domain in full, completed from reference TRBV11-2 and TRBJ2-2, reads EAGVAQSPRYKIIEKRQSVAFWCNPISGHATLYWYQQILGQGPKLLIQFQNNGVVDDSQLPKDRFSAERLKGVDSTLKIQPAKLEDSAVYLCASSLGLAETGELFFGEGSRLTVL.

This clone was counted a few times. This sequence joins TRBV14 and TRBJ2-5, with 10 positions matching TRBD2. This CDR3 is 17 amino acids long. Germline CDR1 SGHDN, CDR2 FVKESK. The junction had 10 bases not matched to a gene; V was cut back by 4 bases and J by 2 bases. The CDR3 DNA follows: TGTGCCAGCAGCCGGGGGACGAGCGGGAGGGAGCAAGAGACCCAGTACTTC. As protein: CASSRGTSGREQETQYF.

This rearrangement joins TRBV14 to TRBJ1-1, with D unresolved. The V and J ends lost 4 bases and 3 bases respectively, with 12 bases between them. The CDR3 contains 14 residues. Germline V gene sequence: CDR1 SGHDN, CDR2 FVKESK. As DNA, the CDR3 is TGTGCCAGCAGCCCGCAGCGTTTTTACACTGAAGCTTTCTTT. This sequence encodes CASSPQRFYTEAFF.

This clone was found once. This chain joins TRBV30 and TRBJ1-1, with 11 bases lining up with TRBD1. Trimming at V came to 3 bases and at J to 1 base, leaving 1 base not matched to a gene. The CDR3 totals 14 residues. CDR1 is GTSNPN and CDR2 is SVGIG in the germline V gene (reference sequence). The CDR3 bases are TGTGCCTGGAGGGGGACAGGGGGGAACACTGAAGCTTTCTTT. As protein: CAWRGTGGNTEAFF.

The sample holds many counts of this clone. The chain links TRBV19 to TRBJ1-5, with TRBD1 identical over 9 bases. The CDR3 totals 14 residues. Germline loops: CDR1 LNHDA, CDR2 SQIVND (reference sequence). Trimming removed 7 bases from V and 3 bases from J; junction bases left unmatched: 4. The CDR3 protein is CASTRTGDNQPQHF. CDR3 bases: TGTGCCAGTACTAGGACAGGGGACAATCAGCCCCAGCATTTT.

The count of this clone is one. The genes are TRBV3-1 (or the pseudogene TRBV3-2) and TRBJ1-1, with D possibly being TRBD1 (6 bases). The CDR3 loop spans 17 amino acids. CDR1 LGHDT and CDR2 YNNKEL come from the germline V gene (reference sequence). The germline V and J ends were trimmed by 4 bases and 0 bases, with 18 bases remaining between them. CDR3 in amino acids: CASSRGSTGGLNTEAFF. Here the CDR3 DNA reads TGTGCCAGCAGCCGGGGATCGACAGGTGGTCTGAACACTGAAGCTTTCTTT.

This chain connects TRBV7-8 to TRBJ2-1, with 9 bases fitting TRBD2. The CDR3 is 18 residues long. With V trimmed by 4 bases and J by 6 bases, 16 bases remained unmatched. The germline V gene has CDR1 SGHVS and CDR2 FQNEAQ. The CDR3 region is CASSWVAGAGVRTNEQFF. CDR3 bases: TGTGCCAGCAGCTGGGTAGCGGGAGCGGGAGTACGGACCAATGAGCAGTTCTTC.

The gene calls are TRBV4-1 and TRBJ1-3; 9 bases are shared with TRBD1. Trimming took 1 base from V and 4 from J; bases not matched to a gene: 11. CDR3 size: 18 residues. Germline V gene sequence: CDR1 MGHRA, CDR2 YSYEKL. CDR3 in amino acids: CASSQVRGQGVSGNTIYF. CDR3 DNA sequence: TGCGCCAGCAGCCAAGTCCGGGGACAGGGAGTATCAGGAAACACCATATATTTT.